This note documents a single TCR beta chain sequence. In its sample, this clonotype was seen many times. Its antigen is unknown. Per-base qualities were not stored, and no clone one base away is much larger. Libraries were built with PCR. Sequencing instrument: Illumina HiSeq 2500. To normalize quantification of the TCRbeta repertoire, the TCR libraries were built with molecular barcoding that relied on unique molecular identifiers. TCRdb reprocessing: public reads trimmed at Q25 with fastp, clones called with MiXCR, in-frame beta chains kept. Rows with a matching CDR3 protein are joined into one entry that keeps the most common DNA and genes. This sample lists a few hundred thousand distinct CDR3 sequences; about a tenth were detected once. Jointly, the top ten make up 5% to 6.5% of the sample. The data derive from a study of T-cell reconstitution after alpha-beta-depleted transplantation in children (dated by TCRdb to the mid-2010s). Broadly, across the study: Using TCR repertoire profiling, the study followed T-cell immune reconstitution in a quantitative way in children after TCRalphabeta/CD19-depleted allogeneic hematopoietic cell transplantation.

In the germline V gene (reference sequence), CDR1 corresponds to DFQATT and CDR2 to SNEGSKA. The CDR3 has 14 amino acids, counting the end cysteine and phenylalanine. Only the CDR3 DNA stays, 42 bases, in frame from base 1. Unmatched junction bases come to 11, with V trimmed by 6 bases and J by 7 bases. The sequence was collected from a human donor who donated a stem cell graft to a child with acute myeloid leukemia. This sample comprised PBMCs from the stem cell graft donor, obtained from the stem cell graft. This chain joins TRBV20-1 to TRBJ2-7, with TRBD1 identical over 11 junction bases. The nucleotide sequence is given as TGCAGTGCAACCGTTGGACAGGGGGCAGGTGAGCAGTACTTC. Its protein reads: CSATVGQGAGEQYF.